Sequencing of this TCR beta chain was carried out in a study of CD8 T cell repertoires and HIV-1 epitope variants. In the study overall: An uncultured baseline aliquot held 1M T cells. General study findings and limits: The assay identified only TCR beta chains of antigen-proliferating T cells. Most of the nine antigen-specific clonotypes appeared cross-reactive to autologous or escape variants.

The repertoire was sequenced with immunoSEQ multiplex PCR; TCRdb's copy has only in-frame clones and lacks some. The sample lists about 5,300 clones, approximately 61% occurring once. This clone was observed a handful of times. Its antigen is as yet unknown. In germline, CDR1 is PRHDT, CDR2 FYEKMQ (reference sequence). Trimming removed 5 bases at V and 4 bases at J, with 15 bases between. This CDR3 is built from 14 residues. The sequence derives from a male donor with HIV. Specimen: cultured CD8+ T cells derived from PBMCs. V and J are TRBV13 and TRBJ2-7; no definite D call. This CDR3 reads CASSIKPQNYEQYF. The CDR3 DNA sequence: TGTGCCAGCAGCATTAAGCCCCAAAATTACGAGCAGTACTTC.